This T cell receptor (beta chain) was found in a study of response to subunit inactivated influenza vaccine. TCRdb passed the RT-PCR reads through MiXCR, listing each CDR3 protein once. The table includes around 570,000 distinct CDR3 sequences, roughly 10% detected once. Study-level points and caveats: Each seasonal influenza vaccination, the authors suggested, recruits few new T cells.

In regard to this clonotype: The antigen remains undetermined.

Germline values: CDR1 ENHRY, CDR2 SYGVKD. The CDR3 has 17 amino acids. Losses at the gene ends were 6 bases for V and 7 bases for J; bases not matched to a gene: 17. The same specimen was also included in a second study, on T cells expressing NK-cell markers. This second report adds: TCR beta cDNA was generated via 5'RACE template switching incorporating UMIs.

V gene TRBV10-3 combines with J gene TRBJ2-1, with TRBD2 matching over 8 bases. Sequenced here: PBMCs from blood, sampled on the day of vaccination. The sequence derives from a man aged 45 to 65 who received an inactivated influenza vaccine. The CDR3 nucleotides read TGTGCCATCAGGATGGGGACGGGGGGGCGGTTCGGGAATGAGCAGTTCTTC. Encoded protein: CAIRMGTGGRFGNEQFF.